This T cell receptor (beta chain) was profiled in a study of spatial heterogeneity in lung cancer (dated by TCRdb to about 2019). Background on the whole study: Beta-chain transcripts were consistently detected in greater numbers than alpha-chain transcripts, which likely reflects a higher abundance of beta-chain transcripts. In the raw uncorrected reads, each unique combination of TCR and UMI appeared more than ten times on average. In non-small cell lung cancer, the study made a quantitative comparison of TCR alpha and beta repertoires among multiple tumor regions, matched nontumor lung and blood. TCR repertoire features were related to nonsynonymous mutation counts determined by whole-exome sequencing of tumor tissue. At surgery, roughly 220 tumor regions, roughly 62 matched nontumor lung samples and 56 PBMC samples were TCR-sequenced for both alpha and beta chains.

This clonotype was counted at least ten times. Its antigen remains unidentified. No base qualities exist here, and no much larger clone lies one base off it. Overall study outcomes, separate from this receptor: Confirming at a functional level the hypothesis that regional TCRs recognize regional mutations was considered to require additional single-cell paired TCR alpha and beta sequencing. Ubiquitous expanded tumor TCRs showed up in blood more often at tumor resection than at routine follow-up.

Sequences SEHNR (CDR1) and FQNEAQ (CDR2) are obtained from the germline V gene (reference sequence). The junction shows trimming of 6 bases on V and 1 base on J, plus 12 bases between the germline ends. The CDR3 runs 14 amino acids, cysteine and phenylalanine included. Just CDR3 DNA is preserved here, 42 bases in frame from base 1. Reading the label with the study, this specimen's time point is: sample taken at primary tumor resection. For TCR sequencing, whole RNA was extracted from tumor and nontumor lung tissue, or from cryopreserved PBMC samples, and no cell sorting was done. Samples were obtained from 72 patients with early-stage, untreated non-small cell lung cancer from the lung TRACERx cohort. Patients were selected for TCR sequencing only if sufficient RNA was available from at least two tumor regions. The method behind the library was 5' RACE. The sequencer was a NextSeq 500. The TCR library protocol attached a unique molecular identifier to each TCR cDNA molecule to allow correction of PCR and sequencing errors. The paper's data handling went like this. TCR identification, UMI-based error correction and CDR3 extraction were performed with Decombinator tools. Expanded TCRs were defined as those above a frequency of 2 per 1,000, corresponding to the top 1% of the tumor frequency distribution. Rényi diversity was computed with the R vegan package after subsampling each repertoire 100 times to 5,000 TCRs. CDR3 similarity networks were constructed using string-kernel similarity of amino acid triplets, with links drawn between CDR3s whose pairwise similarity was above 0.82. TCRdb reanalyzed the raw reads on its own, using fastp at Q25 for trimming and MiXCR for clone calling, and kept in-frame beta chains. Each CDR3 protein appears once, grouped with its most common genes and DNA. V and J calls and clone size were set by TCRdb, not the authors. Here the sample has 45,000 to 55,000 distinct CDR3 sequences; over 4.5% occur a single time. Around 10% of the sample rests with the top ten.

Sample: PBMCs, taken at surgery. The TCR originated in a male donor with early-stage non-small cell lung cancer. The chain employs TRBV7-9 and TRBJ1-1, with the D gene too uncertain to name. The CDR3 protein is CASSRLQQNTEAFF. In nucleotide form, the sequence is TGTGCCAGCAGTCGCCTACAGCAGAACACTGAAGCTTTCTTT.